The rows below give T cell receptor beta chains drawn from one sample of a study of T-cell reconstitution after alpha-beta-depleted transplantation in children. TCRdb reanalysed the PCR reads using MiXCR and keeps one entry per CDR3 protein. The data hold 450,000 to 600,000 distinct CDR3 sequences, with around 18% observed a single time. The starting material was PBMCs from the stem cell graft donor, obtained from the stem cell graft. These receptors all stem from a human donor who donated a stem cell graft to a child with acute lymphoblastic leukemia. Each CDR3 is given with its conserved first and last residue. Each record gives: V gene, clone size, D gene, J gene, CDR3 DNA, CDR3 protein. D genes are given only for firm matches. Size is omitted from some rows. Given values are once, few, many or a class for expanded clones.

>TRBV20-1|-|TRBD1|TRBJ2-7
TGCAGTGCTAGACCCGGGACAGGGTTATCCGAGCAGTACTTC
CSARPGTGLSEQYF
>TRBV5-4|-|-|TRBJ1-2
TGTGCCAGCAGCTTGGAACACAGGGATGGCTACACCTTC
CASSLEHRDGYTF
>TRBV6-1|-|TRBD1|TRBJ1-1
TGTGCCAGCAGTGAACAGGGGGCTCGAACTGAAGCTTTCTTT
CASSEQGARTEAFF
>TRBV11-1|-|-|TRBJ1-4
TGTGCCAGCAGCCCATTCGACAGGACCCGCTCGACAGCCCGAAAACTGTTTTTT
CASSPFDRTRSTARKLFF
>TRBV7-8|many|-|TRBJ1-1
TGTGCCAGCAGAATGGGACACGAAGCTTTCTTT
CASRMGHEAFF
>TRBV20-1|few|-|TRBJ2-2
TGCAGTGCTGCCGTTAGCGCTGGGGGGAGCGGGGAGCTGTTTTTT
CSAAVSAGGSGELFF
>TRBV5-1|few|-|TRBJ2-2
TGCGCCAGCCTACGTCATGGCGGGTACACCGGGGAGCTGTTTTTT
CASLRHGGYTGELFF
>TRBV7-3|-|-|TRBJ1-6
-
CASSSSTSGSPLHF
>TRBV20-1|once|-|TRBJ2-2
TGCAGTGCTAGACATAGGTTGGGAGAGCTGTTTTTT
CSARHRLGELFF
>TRBV30|few|-|TRBJ2-1
TGTGCCTGGACCTGGGGGACTCATCTCTACAATGAGCAGTTCTTC
CAWTWGTHLYNEQFF
>TRBV7-8|few|-|TRBJ2-1
TGTGCCAGCAGCTCCCACAGGAACAATGAGCAGTTCTTC
CASSSHRNNEQFF
>TRBV3-1|-|-|TRBJ1-2
TGTGCCAGCAGCCAAGATTTGGGGACACCCGGCTACACCTTC
CASSQDLGTPGYTF
>TRBV20-1|-|-|TRBJ2-3
TGCAGTGCTAACCCTGCACTATCATTGACAACGCAGTATTTT
CSANPALSLTTQYF
>TRBV16|few|-|TRBJ2-1
TGTGCCAGCAGCCATCAACCTTACAATGAGCAGTTCTTC
CASSHQPYNEQFF
>TRBV27|many|-|TRBJ1-6
TGTGCCAGCAGTTTCGGGCAGAATAATTCACCCCTCCACTTT
CASSFGQNNSPLHF
>TRBV25-1|few|TRBD1|TRBJ2-5
TGTGCCAGCAGTGACCCCGACAGGGGGTGGGGGGAGACCCAGTACTTC
CASSDPDRGWGETQYF
>TRBV20-1|-|TRBD1|TRBJ1-2
TGCAGTGCTCAGACAGGGGGCGACTATGGCTACACCTTC
CSAQTGGDYGYTF
>TRBV24-1|few|TRBD2|TRBJ2-1
TGTGCCACCAGTGGCTCTACTAGCGGGAGGGCGGATGAGCAGTTCTTC
CATSGSTSGRADEQFF
>TRBV3-1|-|TRBD1|TRBJ2-7
TGTGCCTCCACCCACTCCGGGACAGGGGCCTACGAGCAGTACTTC
CASTHSGTGAYEQYF
>TRBV7-8|few|TRBD2|TRBJ2-7
TGTGCCAGCAGCTTAGCGTTCCAGCGGGAGACCGCCTACGAGCAGTACTTC
CASSLAFQRETAYEQYF
>TRBV20-1|few|TRBD1|TRBJ2-7
TGCAGTGCTACAGGGGGCTTGACCTACGAGCAGTACTTC
CSATGGLTYEQYF
>TRBV4-2|-|-|TRBJ2-1
TGTGCCAGCAGCCAAGATAACGATTATGAGCAGTTCTTC
CASSQDNDYEQFF
>TRBV4-1|few|-|TRBJ2-3
TGCGCCAGCAGCCAAGTAGGAGGGGGTTCCACAGATACGCAGTATTTT
CASSQVGGGSTDTQYF
>TRBV5-1|few|TRBD2|TRBJ2-3
TGCGCCAGCAGCTTGACAGTAGCGGGAGTTGGCACAGATACGCAGTATTTT
CASSLTVAGVGTDTQYF
>TRBV20-1|few|TRBD1|TRBJ2-7
TGCAGTGTTCGGGACAGAGACTTCTACGAGCAGTACTTC
CSVRDRDFYEQYF
>TRBV5-6|-|-|TRBJ2-5
TGTGCCAGCAGCTTGATTAACACCCCTAAAGAGACCCAGTACTTC
CASSLINTPKETQYF
>TRBV5-6|few|-|TRBJ2-1
TGTGCCAGCAGCCCTGACGGCGGACTATCCTCCTACAATGAGCAGTTCTTC
CASSPDGGLSSYNEQFF
>TRBV30|-|-|TRBJ2-7
TGTGCCTGGAGTGTACTGGAAAGCTCCTACGAGCAGTACTTC
CAWSVLESSYEQYF
>TRBV5-1|few|-|TRBJ2-3
TGCGCCAGCAGCGGGCGCGGAATCACAGATACGCAGTATTTT
CASSGRGITDTQYF
>TRBV5-6|few|-|TRBJ2-1
TGTGCCAGCAGGGGGTGGCGGTCCTACAATGAGCAGTTCTTC
CASRGWRSYNEQFF
>TRBV7-9|-|TRBD2|TRBJ2-5
TGTGCCAGCGTTAGCGGGGCGGAGACCCAGTACTTC
CASVSGAETQYF
>TRBV27|-|-|TRBJ2-7
TGTGCCAGCAGTTTATCGCCCGGGTTCAACGAGCAGTACTTC
CASSLSPGFNEQYF
>TRBV5-1|-|-|TRBJ2-5
TGCGCCAGCAGCTTTGGGGGGCACGAGACCCAGTACTTC
CASSFGGHETQYF
>TRBV18|-|-|TRBJ2-7
TGTGCCAGCTCACCTTGGATTTACGAGCAGTACTTC
CASSPWIYEQYF
>TRBV9|-|-|TRBJ2-2
TGTGCCAGCAGCCCTTATAGCGGGGAGCTGTTTTTT
CASSPYSGELFF
>TRBV5-1|-|-|TRBJ2-3
TGCGCCAGCAGAAGGGGCACAGATACGCAGTATTTT
CASRRGTDTQYF
>TRBV7-6|-|TRBD1|TRBJ1-6
TGTGCCAGCAGTGGGACAGTGAATTCACCCCTCCACTTT
CASSGTVNSPLHF
>TRBV20-1|few|TRBD2|TRBJ2-5
TGCAGTGGTGGGGGCCTAGCGGGAGTCCAAGAGACCCAGTACTTC
CSGGGLAGVQETQYF
>TRBV5-1|-|-|TRBJ1-4
TGCGCCAGCAGCCCCCGGGGCGGCGAAAAACTGTTTTTT
CASSPRGGEKLFF
>TRBV14|few|-|TRBJ1-2
TGTGCCAGCAGCCTTATGGGAAACTATGGCTACACCTTC
CASSLMGNYGYTF
>TRBV4-2|few|TRBD2|TRBJ2-3
TGTGCCAGCAGCCAAGGCTTGACTAGCGGGAGTGGAGATACGCAGTATTTT
CASSQGLTSGSGDTQYF
>TRBV9|-|TRBD2|TRBJ2-1
TGTGCCAGCAGCTCTAGGGGAGCGGGAGGACACAATGAGCAGTTCTTC
CASSSRGAGGHNEQFF
>TRBV4-2|-|-|TRBJ2-1
TGTGCCAGCAGCCATCCCGCCGGGACTCGACTCCCCAATGAGCAGTTCTTC
CASSHPAGTRLPNEQFF
>TRBV19|few|-|TRBJ2-1
TGTGCCAGTAGTATAGGGCGAGCCAGGGGCCCGTCCAATGAGCAGTTCTTC
CASSIGRARGPSNEQFF
>TRBV7-9|-|TRBD1|TRBJ2-5
TGTGCCAGCAGCCCCATCGACAGGGCCCAAGAGACCCAGTACTTC
CASSPIDRAQETQYF
>TRBV5-1|-|-|TRBJ2-7
TGCGCCAGCAGCTTGTCAGGGACCGAGCAGTACTTC
CASSLSGTEQYF
>TRBV19|few|-|TRBJ2-1
TGTGCCATTGGGCAGCCACCTCCTAACAATGAGCAGTTCTTC
CAIGQPPPNNEQFF
>TRBV2|-|-|TRBJ2-1
TGTGCCAGCAGGGAGTGGGCTAGCGACTACAATGAGCAGTTCTTC
CASREWASDYNEQFF
>TRBV27|-|-|TRBJ2-1
TGTGCCAGCAGTTTGGTCGGTGCTAGCGCGACTGAGCAGTTCTTC
CASSLVGASATEQFF
>TRBV19|-|-|TRBJ2-1
TGTGCCAGTAGTCGCCAGAGGAGCAAGCAGGCCTACAATGAGCAGTTCTTC
CASSRQRSKQAYNEQFF
>TRBV3-1|-|-|TRBJ1-1
TGTGCCAGCAGCCCGAAGTCACTGATTATGAACACTGAAGCTTTCTTT
CASSPKSLIMNTEAFF
>TRBV9|many|TRBD2|TRBJ2-3
TGTGCCAGCAGCGCGAGCGGGGGCACAGATACGCAGTATTTT
CASSASGGTDTQYF
>TRBV27|few|-|TRBJ2-7
TGTGCCAGCAGAAAGATCGGACACTTCTACGAGCAGTACTTC
CASRKIGHFYEQYF
>TRBV9|-|-|TRBJ1-1
TGTGCCAGCAGCGTCTGGGGGGGCGGCACTGAAGCTTTCTTT
CASSVWGGGTEAFF
>TRBV12-3/TRBV12-4|few|-|TRBJ2-3
TGTGCCAGCAGTTTTGGTCAAACGGGCACAGATACGCAGTATTTT
CASSFGQTGTDTQYF